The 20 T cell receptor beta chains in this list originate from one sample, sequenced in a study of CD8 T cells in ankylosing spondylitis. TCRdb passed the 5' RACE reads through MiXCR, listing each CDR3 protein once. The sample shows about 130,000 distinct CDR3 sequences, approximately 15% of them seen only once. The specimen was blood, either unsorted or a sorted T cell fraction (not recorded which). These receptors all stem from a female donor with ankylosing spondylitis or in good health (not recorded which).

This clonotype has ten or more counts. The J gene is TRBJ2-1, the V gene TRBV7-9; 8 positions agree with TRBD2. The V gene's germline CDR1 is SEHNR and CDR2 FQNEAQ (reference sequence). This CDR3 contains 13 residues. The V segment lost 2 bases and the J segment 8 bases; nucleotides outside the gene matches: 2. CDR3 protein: CASSLLSGDEQFF. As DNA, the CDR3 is TGTGCCAGCAGCTTACTTAGCGGGGATGAGCAGTTCTTC.

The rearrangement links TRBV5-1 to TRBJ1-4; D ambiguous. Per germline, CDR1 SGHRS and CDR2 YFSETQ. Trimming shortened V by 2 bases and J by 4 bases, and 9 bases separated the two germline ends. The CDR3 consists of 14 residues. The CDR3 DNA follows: TGCGCCAGCAGCTTAGGCGGCGATAATGAAAAACTGTTTTTT. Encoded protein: CASSLGGDNEKLFF.

This CDR3 reads CASSPPGSTKNIQYF. DNA of the CDR3: TGTGCCAGCAGCCCGCCCGGTTCAACCAAAAACATTCAGTACTTC. V is TRBV7-2 and J is TRBJ2-4; D is unclear. CDR3 length: 15 amino acids. Looked up from germline, CDR1 is SGHTA and CDR2 is FQGNSA. Trimming removed 5 bases from V and 2 bases from J, with 13 bases in between.

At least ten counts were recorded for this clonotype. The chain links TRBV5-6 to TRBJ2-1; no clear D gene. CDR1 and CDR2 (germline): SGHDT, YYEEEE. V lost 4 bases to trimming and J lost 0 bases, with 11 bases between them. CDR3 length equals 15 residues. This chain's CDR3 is CASSGGLGSYNEQFF. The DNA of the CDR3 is TGTGCCAGCAGCGGTGGATTGGGCTCCTACAATGAGCAGTTCTTC. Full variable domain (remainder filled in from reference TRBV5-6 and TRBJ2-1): DAGVTQSPTHLIKTRGQQVTLRCSPKSGHDTVSWYQQALGQGPQFIFQYYEEEERQRGNFPDRFSGHQFPNYSSELNVNALLLGDSALYLCASSGGLGSYNEQFFGPGTRLTVL.

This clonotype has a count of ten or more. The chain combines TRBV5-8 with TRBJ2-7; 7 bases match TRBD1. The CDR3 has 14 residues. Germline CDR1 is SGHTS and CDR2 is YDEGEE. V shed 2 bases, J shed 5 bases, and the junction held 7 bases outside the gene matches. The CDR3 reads CASSFLGGRNEQYF. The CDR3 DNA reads TGTGCCAGCAGCTTCCTAGGGGGCAGGAACGAGCAGTACTTC.

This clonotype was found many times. CDR3 in DNA: TGTGCCAGCAGCTCGGACGCTGGAGCCAAAAACATTCAGTACTTC. It encodes CASSSDAGAKNIQYF. The chain recombines TRBV9 with TRBJ2-4, with D unclear. CDR3 length: 15 residues. Trimming removed 4 bases from V and 0 bases from J, with 11 bases in between. CDR1 SGDLS and CDR2 YYNGEE come from the germline V gene.

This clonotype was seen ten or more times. DNA of the CDR3: TGTGCCAGCCTCTTCGCCGGCGGGGGTGTTATCAATGAGCAGTTCTTC. Translation: CASLFAGGGVINEQFF. The chain carries TRBV12-3 or TRBV12-4 and TRBJ2-1; the match to TRBD2 covers 7 bases. Germline trimming cut 8 bases from V and 6 bases from J; bases unmatched to any gene: 16. CDR3 size: 16 residues.

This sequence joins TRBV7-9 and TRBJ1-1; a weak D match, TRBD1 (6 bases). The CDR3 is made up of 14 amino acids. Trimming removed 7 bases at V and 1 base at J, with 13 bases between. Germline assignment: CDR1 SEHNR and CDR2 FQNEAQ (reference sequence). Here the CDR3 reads CASTLAGENTEAFF. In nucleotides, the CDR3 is TGTGCCAGCACCCTGGCAGGGGAGAACACTGAAGCTTTCTTT.

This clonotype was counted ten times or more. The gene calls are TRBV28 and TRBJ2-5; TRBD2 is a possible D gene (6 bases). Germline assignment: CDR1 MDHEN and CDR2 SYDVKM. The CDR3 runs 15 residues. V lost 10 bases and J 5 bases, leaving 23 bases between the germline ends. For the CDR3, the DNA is TGTGCCACCAGCCGACCGGGACTTTCCGGCGAGACCCAGTACTTC. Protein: CATSRPGLSGETQYF.

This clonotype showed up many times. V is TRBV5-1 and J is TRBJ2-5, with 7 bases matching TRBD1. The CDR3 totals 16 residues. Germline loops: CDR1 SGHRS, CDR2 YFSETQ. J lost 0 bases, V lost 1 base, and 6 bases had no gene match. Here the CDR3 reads CASSLSQGVYQETQYF. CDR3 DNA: TGCGCCAGCAGCTTGTCCCAGGGGGTTTACCAAGAGACCCAGTACTTC.

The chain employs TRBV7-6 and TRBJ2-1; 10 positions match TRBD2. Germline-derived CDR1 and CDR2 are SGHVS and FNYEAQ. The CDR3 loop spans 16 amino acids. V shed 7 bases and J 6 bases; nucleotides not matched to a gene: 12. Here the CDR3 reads CASTPSPGLALNEQFF. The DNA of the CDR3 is TGTGCCAGCACCCCTTCACCGGGACTAGCGCTCAATGAGCAGTTCTTC.

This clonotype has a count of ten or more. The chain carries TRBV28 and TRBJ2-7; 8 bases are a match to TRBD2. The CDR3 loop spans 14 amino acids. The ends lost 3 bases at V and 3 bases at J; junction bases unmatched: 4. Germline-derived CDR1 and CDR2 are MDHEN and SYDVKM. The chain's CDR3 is CASSFQREIYEQYF. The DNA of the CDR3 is TGTGCCAGCAGTTTCCAGCGGGAGATCTACGAGCAGTACTTC.

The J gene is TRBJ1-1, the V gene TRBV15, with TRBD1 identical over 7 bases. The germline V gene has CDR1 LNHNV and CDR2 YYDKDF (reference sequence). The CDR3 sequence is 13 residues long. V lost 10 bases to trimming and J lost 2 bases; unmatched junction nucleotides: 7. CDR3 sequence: CAIEDRVNTEAFF. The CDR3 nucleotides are TGTGCCATCGAAGACAGGGTTAACACTGAAGCTTTCTTT.

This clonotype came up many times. As DNA, the CDR3 is TGTGCCAGCAGTGAGGTGGAGACCCAGTACTTC. This codes for CASSEVETQYF. The chain carries TRBV2 and TRBJ2-5; the D is unclear. The germline V and J ends were trimmed by 3 bases and 5 bases, with 4 bases remaining between them. CDR1 SNHLY and CDR2 FYNNEI come from the germline V gene. This CDR3 is built from 11 residues.

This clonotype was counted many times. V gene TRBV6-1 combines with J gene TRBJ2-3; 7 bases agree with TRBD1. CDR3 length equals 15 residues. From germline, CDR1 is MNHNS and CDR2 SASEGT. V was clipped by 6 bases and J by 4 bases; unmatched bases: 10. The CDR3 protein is CASRPGQKFADTQYF. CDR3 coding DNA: TGTGCCAGCAGGCCGGGACAGAAGTTTGCAGATACGCAGTATTTT.

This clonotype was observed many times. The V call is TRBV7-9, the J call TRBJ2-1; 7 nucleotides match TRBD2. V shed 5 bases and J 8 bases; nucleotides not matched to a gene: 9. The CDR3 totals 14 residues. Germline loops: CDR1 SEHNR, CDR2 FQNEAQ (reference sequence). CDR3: CASSPKREGDEQFF. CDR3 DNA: TGTGCCAGCAGCCCAAAGCGGGAAGGTGATGAGCAGTTCTTC.

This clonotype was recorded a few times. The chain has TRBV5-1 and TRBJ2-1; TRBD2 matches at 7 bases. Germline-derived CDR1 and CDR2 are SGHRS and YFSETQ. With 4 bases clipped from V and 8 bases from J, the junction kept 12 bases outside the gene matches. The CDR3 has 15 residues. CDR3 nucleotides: TGCGCCAGCAGCGCGAGTGCGGGAGAAATCGATGAGCAGTTCTTC. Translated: CASSASAGEIDEQFF. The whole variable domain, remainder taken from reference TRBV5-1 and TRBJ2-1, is KAGVTQTPRYLIKTRGQQVTLSCSPISGHRSVSWYQQTPGQGLQFLFEYFSETQRNKGNFPGRFSGRQFSNSRSEMNVSTLELGDSALYLCASSASAGEIDEQFFGPGTRLTVL.

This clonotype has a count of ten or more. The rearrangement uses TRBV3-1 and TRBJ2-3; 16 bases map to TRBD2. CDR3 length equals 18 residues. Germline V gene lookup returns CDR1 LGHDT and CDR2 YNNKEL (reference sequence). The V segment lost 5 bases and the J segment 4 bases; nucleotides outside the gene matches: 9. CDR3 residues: CASSYPGTSGGAADTQYF. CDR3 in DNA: TGTGCCAGCAGCTACCCCGGGACTAGCGGGGGGGCCGCAGATACGCAGTATTTT.

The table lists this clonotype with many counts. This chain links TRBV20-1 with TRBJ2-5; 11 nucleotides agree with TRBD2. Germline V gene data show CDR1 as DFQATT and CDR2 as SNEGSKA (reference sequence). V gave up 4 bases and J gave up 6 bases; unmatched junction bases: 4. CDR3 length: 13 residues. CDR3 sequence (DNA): TGCAGTGCTATACTAGCGGGGGTAAAGACCCAGTACTTC. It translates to CSAILAGVKTQYF.

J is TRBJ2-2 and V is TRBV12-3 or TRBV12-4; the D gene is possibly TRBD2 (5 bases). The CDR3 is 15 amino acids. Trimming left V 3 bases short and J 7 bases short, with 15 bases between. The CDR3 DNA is TGTGCCAGCAGTTTGAAGGTCGGGGAACGCGGGGAGCTGTTTTTT. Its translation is CASSLKVGERGELFF.